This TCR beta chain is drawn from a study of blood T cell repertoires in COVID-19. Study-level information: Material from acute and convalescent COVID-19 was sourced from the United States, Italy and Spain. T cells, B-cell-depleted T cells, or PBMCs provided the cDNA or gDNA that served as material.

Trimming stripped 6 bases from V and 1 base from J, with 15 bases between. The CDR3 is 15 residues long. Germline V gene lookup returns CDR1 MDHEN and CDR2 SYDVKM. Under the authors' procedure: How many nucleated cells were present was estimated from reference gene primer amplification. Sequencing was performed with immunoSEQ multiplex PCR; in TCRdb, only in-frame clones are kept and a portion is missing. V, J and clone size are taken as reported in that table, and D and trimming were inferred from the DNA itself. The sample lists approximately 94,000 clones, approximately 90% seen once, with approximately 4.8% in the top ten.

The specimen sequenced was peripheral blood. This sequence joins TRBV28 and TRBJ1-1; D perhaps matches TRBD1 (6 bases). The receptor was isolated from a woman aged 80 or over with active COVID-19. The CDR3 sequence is CASSPSWGQNTEAFF. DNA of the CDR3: TGTGCCAGCAGCCCCTCCTGGGGGCAGAACACTGAAGCTTTCTTT.